This TCR beta chain originates from a study of cytomegalovirus exposure and HLA in healthy donors. Study observations and caveats: What a later analysis showed was that several of the most significant clusters appeared linked to common viral pathogens. Sequencing probably produced one cluster of sequence variants that were highly shared. Presence/absence results assume similar sequencing depth per donor, which may not hold.

The PCR used 60 Vbeta and 13 Jbeta primers. The protocol was immunoSEQ multiplex PCR, while the TCRdb copy is restricted to in-frame clones and leaves out a portion. The table has roughly 120,000 clones, more than 65% seen once. J lost 0 bases, V lost 1 base, and 6 bases had no gene match. CDR1 is SQVTM and CDR2 is ANQGSEA in the germline V gene. This CDR3 spans 15 amino acids. Turning to this clone: Its antigen is undetermined.

Source material: PBMCs. This TCR came from a human donor in good health. The chain employs TRBV29-1 and TRBJ2-7; TRBD2 agrees at 7 bases. The CDR3 region is CSVEGEGLSSYEQYF. DNA of the CDR3: TGCAGCGTTGAAGGGGAGGGGCTGAGCTCCTACGAGCAGTACTTC.